This passage covers 18 T cell receptor beta chains from one sample sequenced in a study of response to subunit inactivated influenza vaccine. TCRdb reanalysed the RT-PCR reads using MiXCR and keeps one entry per CDR3 protein. Of some 190,000 distinct CDR3 sequences detected, approximately 15% appear once; the ten largest clones hold roughly 24%. The sample consisted of CD8+ T cells sorted from PBMCs, taken more than 4 days after vaccination. These receptors came from a man over 45 who received an inactivated influenza vaccine.

This chain connects TRBV24-1 to TRBJ2-3; D not resolved. The CDR3 consists of 14 residues. Germline lookup yields CDR1 KGHDR and CDR2 SFDVKD. The V and J ends lost 5 bases and 2 bases respectively, with 10 bases between them. DNA for the CDR3: TGTGCCACCAGTGTGAGCGCAGACACAGATACGCAGTATTTT. This encodes CATSVSADTDTQYF.

V gene TRBV27 combines with J gene TRBJ2-1; perhaps TRBD1 as D (6 bases). The V gene lost 7 bases and the J gene lost 6 bases, with 25 bases spanning the gap. The CDR3 sequence is 17 residues long. CDR1 and CDR2 (germline): MNHEY, SMNVEV (reference sequence). CDR3 coding DNA: TGTGCCAGCACTTTCCTACAGTCGCAGGGGTTAGGCAATGAGCAGTTCTTC. Translating it yields CASTFLQSQGLGNEQFF.

The chain uses TRBV7-9 and TRBJ1-5, with a tentative D call TRBD1 (5 bases). The CDR3 totals 17 residues. V lost 5 bases and J lost 3, with 20 bases in between. Germline V gene lookup returns CDR1 SEHNR and CDR2 FQNEAQ (reference sequence). CDR3 DNA sequence: TGTGCCAGCAGCGACCTAGGATCATGGGGCCCCAATCAGCCCCAGCATTTT. Residues: CASSDLGSWGPNQPQHF.

The genes are TRBV11-1 and TRBJ1-1; TRBD1 matches at 9 bases. This CDR3 is 15 amino acids long. Germline V gene sequence: CDR1 SGHAT, CDR2 FQDESV (reference sequence). The junction had 5 bases not matched to a gene; V was cut back by 6 bases and J by 0 bases. CDR3 DNA sequence: TGTGCCAGCAGGACGACAGGGGGACTGAACACTGAAGCTTTCTTT. It is translated as CASRTTGGLNTEAFF.

The sample holds a few counts of this clonotype. The chain couples TRBV4-1 to TRBJ2-7; D is perhaps TRBD2 (6 bases). There are 12 residues in the CDR3. Trimming cost V 3 bases and J 5 bases, with 8 bases left between them. The germline CDR1 and CDR2 sequences are MGHRA and YSYEKL. This CDR3 reads CASSQGLDEQYF. The CDR3 nucleotides are TGCGCCAGCAGCCAGGGACTGGACGAGCAGTACTTC.

This clonotype was seen repeatedly, ten times or more. The chain carries TRBV30 and TRBJ2-1; tentatively, D is TRBD2 (5 bases). Trimming removed 3 bases at V and 0 bases at J, with 12 bases between. The CDR3 is 15 residues long. Germline assignment: CDR1 GTSNPN and CDR2 SVGIG (reference sequence). The CDR3 loop is CAWSGGPSSYNEQFF. The CDR3 DNA sequence: TGTGCCTGGAGCGGCGGGCCTAGCTCCTACAATGAGCAGTTCTTC.

The chain uses TRBV6-2 or TRBV6-3 and TRBJ2-3, with D perhaps TRBD1 (5 bases). The CDR3 totals 14 residues. Per germline, CDR1 MNHEY and CDR2 SVGEGT. V was pared by 0 bases and J by 4 bases, with 8 bases between. The CDR3 loop is CASSYSGAADTQYF. CDR3 DNA sequence: TGTGCCAGCAGTTACTCTGGGGCCGCAGATACGCAGTATTTT.

This clonotype has ten or more counts. V usage is TRBV7-9 and J usage is TRBJ2-1; D is unclear. There are 13 residues in the CDR3. Trimming shortened V by 6 bases and J by 3 bases, and 9 bases separated the two germline ends. Germline V gene data show CDR1 as SEHNR and CDR2 as FQNEAQ (reference sequence). CDR3 residues: CASRIQGYNEQFF. CDR3 DNA: TGTGCCAGCAGAATACAAGGCTACAATGAGCAGTTCTTC.

The chain links TRBV11-2 to TRBJ2-3, with D perhaps TRBD1 (7 bases). Trimming removed 5 bases at V and 3 bases at J, with 18 bases between. Germline values: CDR1 SGHAT, CDR2 FQNNGV. The CDR3 length is 16 residues. CDR3 DNA sequence: TGTGCCAGCAGCCTTATAGACAGGGCGGGGACAGATACGCAGTATTTT. Translated, it gives CASSLIDRAGTDTQYF.

This clonotype has only a few counts. The rearrangement links TRBV29-1 to TRBJ2-1; 9 bases align to TRBD2. Germline V gene lookup returns CDR1 SQVTM and CDR2 ANQGSEA. CDR3 length: 18 amino acids. Germline trimming cut 6 bases from V and 3 bases from J; bases unmatched to any gene: 18. CDR3 nucleotide sequence: TGCAGCGTGGAGGGGGTTTTGGTGCGGGAGGGATACTACAATGAGCAGTTCTTC. Residues: CSVEGVLVREGYYNEQFF.

The J gene is TRBJ1-2, the V gene TRBV11-1, with D tentatively TRBD1 (5 bases). The germline CDR1 and CDR2 sequences are SGHAT and FQDESV (reference sequence). This CDR3 region has 18 residues. The V end was cut by 5 bases, the J end by 5 bases, with 27 bases between. The CDR3 protein is CASSPQVLQGRTIYGYTF. For the CDR3, the DNA is TGTGCCAGCAGCCCCCAGGTTCTTCAGGGACGGACGATTTATGGCTACACCTTC.

This clonotype has more than one count but fewer than ten. The genes are TRBV4-1 and TRBJ2-7; tentative D call: TRBD2 (5 bases). This CDR3 has 14 residues. Germline CDR1 and CDR2: MGHRA and YSYEKL. Trimming pared 3 bases from V and 5 bases from J, leaving 14 bases between. CDR3 amino acids: CASSHSGSWNEQYF. Here the CDR3 DNA reads TGCGCCAGCAGCCACTCGGGGTCCTGGAACGAGCAGTACTTC.

This clonotype was seen only a few times. V and J are TRBV7-2 and TRBJ2-5, with TRBD1 identical over 10 bases. J lost 5 bases, V lost 3 bases, and 12 bases had no gene match. CDR3 length: 17 residues. In germline, CDR1 is SGHTA, CDR2 FQGNSA. CDR3 in amino acids: CASSFTFPGQGMETQYF. The CDR3 nucleotides are TGTGCCAGCAGCTTTACCTTTCCGGGACAGGGGATGGAGACCCAGTACTTC.

The table lists this clonotype with many counts. V usage is TRBV7-9 and J usage is TRBJ2-7; 9 nucleotides agree with TRBD2. The V and J ends lost 1 base and 6 bases, in that order; junction bases with no gene match: 10. The germline gives CDR1 SEHNR, CDR2 FQNEAQ (reference sequence). This CDR3 spans 16 amino acids. CDR3 nucleotide sequence: TGTGCCAGCAGCTTAGTTCGGTTAGCGGGAGCTTCCGAGCAGTACTTC. Encoded protein: CASSLVRLAGASEQYF.

This clonotype has only a few counts. This chain links TRBV14 with TRBJ2-7, with D unresolved. The germline CDR1 and CDR2 sequences are SGHDN and FVKESK. The CDR3 length is 14 residues. Trimming removed 3 bases from V and 0 bases from J, with 9 bases in between. The CDR3 nucleotides read TGTGCCAGCAGCCATGGCAGTCGCTCCTACGAGCAGTACTTC. This codes for CASSHGSRSYEQYF.

The sample holds many counts of this clonotype. This rearrangement joins TRBV20-1 to TRBJ2-7; D may be TRBD2 (6 bases). The germline V gene has CDR1 DFQATT and CDR2 SNEGSKA (reference sequence). V was cut by 0 bases and J by 6 bases, with 18 bases left in between. The CDR3 covers 15 residues. The CDR3 coding sequence is TGCAGTGCTAGAGATCAAAGGGACTGGCGCCTCGAGCAGTACTTC. Its protein is CSARDQRDWRLEQYF.

This clonotype was detected only a few times. CDR3 DNA: TGTGCCAGCAGCCCAGACCCGGGGTACAATGAGCAGTTCTTC. The encoded protein is CASSPDPGYNEQFF. The J gene is TRBJ2-1, the V gene TRBV13; D perhaps matches TRBD2 (5 bases). The CDR3 runs to 14 residues. Trimming took off 5 bases at V and 4 bases at J, with 12 bases between the two ends. Germline CDR1 and CDR2: PRHDT and FYEKMQ (reference sequence).

This clonotype was detected only a few times. This chain links TRBV5-6 with TRBJ2-1; 8 nucleotides match TRBD2. Germline-derived CDR1 and CDR2 are SGHDT and YYEEEE. Losses at the gene ends were 0 bases for V and 4 bases for J; bases not matched to a gene: 6. This CDR3 spans 16 amino acids. CDR3 DNA: TGTGCCAGCAGCTTGGTTCTCGCGGGGGGTTACAATGAGCAGTTCTTC. Translated, it gives CASSLVLAGGYNEQFF.